The entry below describes one TCR beta chain. This CDR3 region has 13 residues. Germline CDR1 and CDR2: SGHRS and YFSETQ. V was clipped by 3 bases and J by 7 bases; unmatched bases: 4. The data belong to a study of blood T cell repertoires in COVID-19. On the study more broadly: Samples representing acute and convalescent COVID-19 were sourced from the United States, Italy and Spain. From T cells, B-cell-depleted T cells, or PBMCs came the material, which was cDNA or gDNA.

In the authors' methods: From reference gene primer amplification, estimates of nucleated cell counts were derived. Here immunoSEQ multiplex PCR was the method, and the copy in TCRdb shows in-frame clones only, minus some. Clone size and V and J calls were adopted from that table, with D and trimming inferred from the DNA. The table lists 200,000 to 250,000 clones, more than 70% of them singletons. This chain links TRBV5-1 with TRBJ1-1; TRBD1 agrees at 9 bases. The clonotype originates from a woman of 80 years or more with acute or convalescent COVID-19. Sequenced material: peripheral blood. CDR3 residues: CASSSGTGLEAFF. CDR3 coding DNA: TGCGCCAGCAGCTCCGGGACAGGGCTTGAAGCTTTCTTT.